This T cell receptor beta chain was retrieved from a study of T cells in Graves' hyperthyroidism and ophthalmopathy (dated by TCRdb to about 2019). For context, the study as a whole: Peripheral blood samples were taken at the time of initial diagnosis, prior to any treatment. To identify TCR V-J signatures that set the groups apart, the researchers used a discovery cohort of 100 patients, made up of around 42 with Graves' ophthalmopathy and 57 with stable Graves' hyperthyroidism. The paper reports TCR Vbeta CDR3 sequencing of over 120 peripheral blood samples: approximately 41 ophthalmopathy, approximately 74 hyperthyroidism and 17 progressor patients. Prospective prediction of ophthalmopathy was tested in an independent validation cohort consisting of 18 hyperthyroidism patients and 17 patients who later progressed to ophthalmopathy. After blood sampling, hyperthyroidism patients were treated with methimazole at a starting dose of 30 mg daily, and ophthalmopathy patients were treated with high-dose intravenous methylprednisolone. For training and testing, the roughly 100 patients in the discovery cohort were randomly divided in a 7:3 ratio. In addition, the study compared T-cell repertoires in thyroid tissue and in blood from 6 or 7 Graves' hyperthyroidism patients. Here is what the overall study found, with its caveats: Sample size was not statistically predetermined, and blinding of investigators to group allocation was not performed. In validation, progression to ophthalmopathy was predicted by the model with around 70% sensitivity and nearly 75% specificity, a median of around 5.9 months before onset. Most expanded thyroid clonotypes (frequency above 0.001) were also detected in blood, suggesting blood repertoires may reflect thyroid immune responses. In cross-validation, a model built on a 13 V-J signature told ophthalmopathy apart from stable hyperthyroidism with approximately 90% sensitivity and about 81% specificity, and in testing the same model reached 80%/75%.

Unmatched junction bases come to 5, with V trimmed by 0 bases and J by 2 bases. From its cysteine to its phenylalanine, the CDR3 spans 16 amino acids. Kept here is only the CDR3 DNA, which spans 48 bases and is read in frame from base 1. Sequences LGHNA (CDR1) and YSLEER (CDR2) are obtained from the germline V gene. Note on this clonotype: The specificity of this receptor is unknown. Per-nucleotide qualities are absent, and no much larger clonotype sits a single base away.

Stable Graves' hyperthyroidism was defined as the absence of progression to ophthalmopathy over 18 months of follow-up. Hyperthyroidism patients were newly diagnosed, had a disease duration of under 2 months, and were aged 18 to 65 years. Exclusion was applied to patients with uncontrolled infections, other autoimmune diseases, pregnancy or lactation. Diagnoses were established on the basis of clinical symptoms, serum thyroxine and TRAb, thyroid ultrasound, and orbital computed tomography. Ficoll-Paque density gradient centrifugation was used to isolate PBMCs from under 11 ml of fresh peripheral blood. Total RNA was extracted with Trizol reagent, and quality was checked on an Agilent 2100 Bioanalyzer. TCR beta CDR3 regions were amplified from RNA transcripts. The first round of RT-PCR for the TCR CDR3 was performed with the HTBI primer set and the Qiagen OneStep RT-PCR kit. Libraries were constructed in a second round of multiplex PCR, after which size selection and purification were carried out. Libraries were sequenced paired-end with 100 bp reads on an Illumina HiSeq2000. The paper's processing steps were these. SOAPnuke was used to process the raw data, throwing out any read that contained adapters or uncalled bases, had a mean Phred below 15, or lacked an exact constant-primer or identifier match. High-quality paired reads were merged using COPE v1.2.5, and each unique nucleotide sequence was defined as a clonotype. MiTCR v1.1 was used to align the clonotypes against IMGT TRBV, TRBD and TRBJ reference segments. The analysis included only V-J combinations with a frequency above 0.0001, which together covered about 99% of the repertoires. A TCS score was defined as the ratio between F50 (clonal expansion) and ExV (chaos), using BLOSUM62-based TCRdist between CDR3 peptides within each V-J. Welch's t-statistics and random forest reduced around 550 V-J features to under 15, which were used in a naive Bayes classifier (R e1071). TCRdb redid the processing of the public reads, applying fastp at Q25 and MiXCR, and retained in-frame beta chains. One record per CDR3 amino acid sequence lists the most common genes and DNA. TCRdb, not the authors, supplied the V and J calls. The sample table lists about 560,000 distinct CDR3 sequences, about 15% of them with a count of one. The top ten clonotypes cover roughly 6.6% of the sample.

This chain joins TRBV4-3 to TRBJ2-7; 9 nucleotides in the junction match TRBD2. The sequenced sample consisted of blood. This TCR was sampled from a woman in her twenties or thirties with Graves' hyperthyroidism. The DNA sequence follows: TGCGCCAGCAGCCAAGAGGTAGCGGGAGATACCTACGAGCAGTACTTC. This is translated as CASSQEVAGDTYEQYF.